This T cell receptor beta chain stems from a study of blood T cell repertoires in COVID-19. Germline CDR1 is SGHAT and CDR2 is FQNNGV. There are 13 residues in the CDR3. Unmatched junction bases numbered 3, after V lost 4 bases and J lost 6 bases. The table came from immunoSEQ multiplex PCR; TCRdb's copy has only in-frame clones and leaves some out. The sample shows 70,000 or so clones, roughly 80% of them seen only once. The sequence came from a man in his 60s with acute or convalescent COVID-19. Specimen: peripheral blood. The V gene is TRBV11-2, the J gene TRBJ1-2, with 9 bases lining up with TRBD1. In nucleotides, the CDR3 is TGTGCCAGCAGCTCACAGGGGGCTGATGGCTACACCTTC. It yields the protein CASSSQGADGYTF.